Below are 7 T cell receptor beta chains sequenced from a single sample in a study of CD8+ T cells in alopecia areata. The authors extracted RNA and reverse transcribed it into cDNA as the sequencing template. Only in-frame clones appear in the TCRdb table, and some are missing; sequencing was by immunoSEQ multiplex PCR. Among roughly 250,000 clones, 65% to 70% were seen once, and the ten largest hold more than 0.95%. The specimen comprised CD4+ T cells sorted from blood, sampled at week 0. These receptors came from a human donor with alopecia areata.

The J gene is TRBJ1-1, the V gene TRBV30; tentatively, D is TRBD1 (6 bases). Germline-derived CDR1 and CDR2 are GTSNPN and SVGIG (reference sequence). The CDR3 is 14 residues long. The V end was cut by 3 bases, the J end by 1 base, with 12 bases between. The CDR3, as DNA: TGTGCCTGGAGGACCGGAGGGGGGAACACTGAAGCTTTCTTT. Residues: CAWRTGGGNTEAFF.

The genes are TRBV10-2 and TRBJ1-5; D not resolved. CDR3 length equals 13 residues. Germline loops: CDR1 WSHSY, CDR2 SAAADI. The V end lost 2 bases, the J end lost 0 bases, and 2 bases lay between the germline ends. The CDR3 DNA sequence: TGCGCCAGCAGTGAGCGTAGCAATCAGCCCCAGCATTTT. Translation gives CASSERSNQPQHF.

This chain links TRBV7-2 with TRBJ1-1, with TRBD1 as a possible D gene (5 bases). The CDR3 loop spans 13 amino acids. The V end lost 0 bases, the J end lost 6 bases, and 8 bases lay between the germline ends. Germline V CDR1 and CDR2: SGHTA, FQGNSA. As DNA, the CDR3 is TGTGCCAGCAGCTTAGCGAGGGGCGCTGAAGCTTTCTTT. Its protein product is CASSLARGAEAFF.

The rearrangement uses TRBV30 and TRBJ2-1; tentatively, D is TRBD1 (6 bases). The germline V and J ends were trimmed by 1 base and 7 bases, with 11 bases remaining between them. The CDR3 extends over 13 amino acids. Per the germline V gene, CDR1 is GTSNPN and CDR2 is SVGIG (reference sequence). The CDR3 nucleotides are TGTGCCTGGAGTGGAGTTAGGGGGAATGAGCAGTTCTTC. Translation: CAWSGVRGNEQFF.

This sequence joins TRBV25-1 and TRBJ1-5; D unclear. Germline V CDR1 and CDR2: MGHDK, SYGVNS. The CDR3 length is 16 residues. The germline V and J ends were trimmed by 1 base and 7 bases, with 17 bases remaining between them. Here the CDR3 DNA reads TGTGCCAGCAGTGAATCGAAGGGAGGTGCCGGGCAGCCCCAGCATTTT. Translated: CASSESKGGAGQPQHF. The full variable domain, with the rest looked up from reference TRBV25-1 and TRBJ1-5, is EADIYQTPRYLVIGTGKKITLECSQTMGHDKMYWYQQDPGMELHLIHYSYGVNSTEKGDLSSESTVSRIRTEHFPLTLESARPSHTSQYLCASSESKGGAGQPQHFGDGTRLSIL.

This clone has just a few counts. The rearrangement uses TRBV30 and TRBJ2-2; D gene uncertain. CDR1 and CDR2 from the germline V gene are GTSNPN and SVGIG (reference sequence). Trimming took 1 base from V and 4 from J, leaving 10 bases between them. CDR3 size: 14 residues. The CDR3 DNA follows: TGTGCCTGGAGTGCCCTACAGATCACCGGGGAGCTGTTTTTT. This gives the protein CAWSALQITGELFF.

This chain links TRBV7-9 with TRBJ1-2; the D is unclear. V was cut by 3 bases and J by 8 bases, with 19 bases left in between. CDR1 and CDR2 (germline): SEHNR, FQNEAQ (reference sequence). The CDR3 is made up of 15 amino acids. The CDR3 DNA is TGTGCCAGCAGCTTTTTCCACGCCCAGGTCGTCGGCTACACCTTC. Translation: CASSFFHAQVVGYTF.